One and the same sample provided the 21 T cell receptor beta chains below, sequenced in a study of T cell responses to AZD1222 COVID-19 vaccine. Assay: immunoSEQ multiplex PCR; the TCRdb copy retains only in-frame clones and omits some. The sample lists under 45,000 clones; around 90% were seen once. Material: peripheral blood, obtained 28 days after the second dose of the MenACWY control vaccine. The receptors originated from an adult who received the MenACWY meningococcal vaccine as a control.

CDR3 bases: TGTGCCAGCAGTGAAGCAAGGGATTGGGGCACTGAAGCTTTCTTT. This codes for CASSEARDWGTEAFF. This chain joins TRBV6-1 and TRBJ1-1; D is uncertain. The ends were cut back, 0 bases at V and 4 bases at J, with 12 bases in the middle. The CDR3 contains 15 residues. In germline, CDR1 is MNHNS, CDR2 SASEGT.

The chain carries TRBV2 and TRBJ1-2, with D possibly matching TRBD1 (5 bases). Germline assignment: CDR1 SNHLY and CDR2 FYNNEI. With 0 bases removed from V and 5 bases from J, the gap between germline ends came to 13 bases. The CDR3 is 15 amino acids. In nucleotides, the CDR3 is TGTGCCAGCAGTGAAGCGGCCAGGGTTTTTTATGGCTACACCTTC. This gives the protein CASSEAARVFYGYTF.

With regard to this clone: Relative to the germline gene, one junction end is altered; a read error may explain this. For the CDR3, the DNA is TGCAGCGTCCTCCGGGACTTCAACCTCTTC. Its translation: CSVLRDFNLF. J is TRBJ2-1 and V is TRBV29-1; possibly TRBD2 for D (6 bases). The germline gives CDR1 SQVTM, CDR2 ANQGSEA. The CDR3 is 10 residues long.

The count of this clone is one. This chain links TRBV4-1 with TRBJ2-5; D unresolved. The germline V gene has CDR1 MGHRA and CDR2 YSYEKL. V was trimmed by 4 bases and J by 7 bases, leaving 16 bases between them. The CDR3 consists of 14 residues. For the CDR3, the DNA is TGCGCCAGCAGCCTACGGACCGTCCTGGCGACCCAGTACTTC. The encoded protein is CASSLRTVLATQYF.

The chain links TRBV12-3 or TRBV12-4 to TRBJ2-5, with D possibly matching TRBD2 (6 bases). Trimming removed 7 bases from V and 1 base from J, with 10 bases in between. The CDR3 totals 13 residues. The CDR3 is CASNPGLQETQYF. DNA for the CDR3: TGTGCCAGCAACCCGGGACTCCAAGAGACCCAGTACTTC.

This chain links TRBV5-1 with TRBJ2-7; tentative D call: TRBD2 (6 bases). The V and J ends lost 1 base and 5 bases respectively, with 16 bases between them. Looked up from germline, CDR1 is SGHRS and CDR2 is YFSETQ. CDR3 size: 15 residues. As DNA, the CDR3 is TGCGCCAGCAGCTTGATTACGGGAGCGTTCAACGAGCAGTACTTC. The encoded protein is CASSLITGAFNEQYF.

The V gene is TRBV27, the J gene TRBJ1-5, with D unresolved. This CDR3 contains 13 residues. V lost 4 bases, J lost 4 bases, and 8 bases lay in between. Germline CDR1 and CDR2: MNHEY and SMNVEV (reference sequence). In DNA, the CDR3 is TGTGCCAGCAGTTGGGCAGGAAATCAGCCCCAGCATTTT. Translated, it gives CASSWAGNQPQHF.

The chain joins TRBV28 to TRBJ1-5; possible D gene TRBD1, 6 bases. The ends were cut back, 3 bases at V and 1 base at J, with 13 bases in the middle. The length of the CDR3 is 16 residues. CDR1 is MDHEN, CDR2 SYDVKM, per germline. The CDR3 sequence: CASSLSAGASNQPQHF. The CDR3 nucleotides read TGTGCCAGCAGTTTGTCGGCAGGGGCGAGCAATCAGCCCCAGCATTTT.

This clone was seen only once. V gene TRBV10-2 combines with J gene TRBJ2-7, with D unclear. CDR1 is WSHSY, CDR2 SAAADI, per germline. This CDR3 spans 15 amino acids. The germline V and J ends were trimmed by 4 bases and 3 bases, with 16 bases remaining between them. For the CDR3, the DNA is TGCGCCAGCAGTGTTACGGGCCTACTGGACTACGAGCAGTACTTC. Protein: CASSVTGLLDYEQYF.

The chain recombines TRBV30 with TRBJ2-3; 7 nucleotides agree with TRBD2. After removal of 0 bases from V and 3 bases from J, the junction contained 6 bases not matched to a gene. The CDR3 runs to 15 residues. Germline-derived CDR1 and CDR2 are GTSNPN and SVGIG (reference sequence). The CDR3 DNA follows: TGTGCCTGGAGTGTACTGGCGGGAGTGACAGATACGCAGTATTTT. Translating gives CAWSVLAGVTDTQYF.

The V and J genes are TRBV7-9 and TRBJ2-7; no clear D. V lost 4 bases and J lost 5, with 12 bases in between. Germline V CDR1 and CDR2: SEHNR, FQNEAQ (reference sequence). The CDR3 is 13 amino acids. CDR3 nucleotides: TGTGCCAGCAGCTCAGTACTGACCAACGAGCAGTACTTC. Protein product: CASSSVLTNEQYF. The full variable domain, in which reference TRBV7-9 and TRBJ2-7 provide the parts outside the CDR3, is DTGVSQNPRHKITKRGQNVTFRCDPISEHNRLYWYRQTLGQGPEFLTYFQNEAQLEKSRLLSDRFSAERPKGSFSTLEIQRTEQGDSAMYLCASSSVLTNEQYFGPGTRLTVT.

The chain combines TRBV18 with TRBJ2-3; D might be TRBD1 or TRBD2, each matching 5 bases. Per the germline V gene, CDR1 is KGHSH and CDR2 is LQKENI. V dropped 3 bases and J dropped 3 bases, with 13 bases sitting between them. The CDR3 spans 15 residues. CDR3 bases: TGTGCCAGCTCACCTTCGGCAGGGAGAACAGATACGCAGTATTTT. It encodes CASSPSAGRTDTQYF.

This chain joins TRBV5-5 and TRBJ2-7; a weak D match, TRBD1 (5 bases). CDR1 and CDR2 (germline): SGHKS, YYEKEE (reference sequence). The V gene lost 4 bases and the J gene lost 4 bases, with 12 bases spanning the gap. This CDR3 is 13 amino acids long. The CDR3 nucleotides are TGTGCCAGCAGCCAGGGCGACCTTTACGAGCAGTACTTC. As protein: CASSQGDLYEQYF.

V and J are TRBV20-1 and TRBJ2-7, with D hard to call. The CDR3 is 11 residues long. V lost 7 bases, J lost 1 base, and 8 bases lay in between. CDR1 is DFQATT, CDR2 SNEGSKA, per germline (reference sequence). CDR3 in DNA: TGCAGTGGTAGGTTTTCCTACGAGCAGTACTTC. Its translation: CSGRFSYEQYF.

V is TRBV3-1 (or the pseudogene TRBV3-2) and J is TRBJ2-1; D might be TRBD1 or TRBD2, each matching 5 bases. V was trimmed by 4 bases and J by 6 bases, leaving 16 bases between them. This CDR3 is built from 15 residues. Germline lookup yields CDR1 LGHDT and CDR2 YNNKEL (reference sequence). CDR3 protein: CASSPRDRQVNEQFF. Written as DNA, the CDR3 is TGTGCCAGCAGCCCAAGGGACCGGCAGGTCAATGAGCAGTTCTTC.

The genes are TRBV5-4 and TRBJ1-4, with no clear D. The length of the CDR3 is 16 residues. V lost 0 bases and J 3 bases, leaving 12 bases between the germline ends. Germline CDR1 is SGHNT and CDR2 is YYREEE (reference sequence). CDR3 sequence reads: CASSLGAPMPNEKLFF. In DNA, the CDR3 is TGTGCCAGCAGCTTGGGGGCCCCCATGCCTAATGAAAAACTGTTTTTT.

The V call is TRBV2, the J call TRBJ2-1; the D gene is possibly TRBD1 (6 bases). V lost 6 bases to trimming and J lost 8 bases, with 17 bases between them. The germline CDR1 and CDR2 sequences are SNHLY and FYNNEI. The CDR3 loop spans 14 amino acids. CDR3 sequence: CASRAASQGYEQFF. CDR3 sequence (DNA): TGTGCCAGCAGGGCCGCAAGTCAGGGGTATGAGCAGTTCTTC.

This chain uses TRBV28 with TRBJ2-5; D gene unclear. CDR3 length: 14 amino acids. The germline gives CDR1 MDHEN, CDR2 SYDVKM. Trimming shortened V by 4 bases and J by 1 base, and 10 bases separated the two germline ends. The CDR3 is CASSYLQLQETQYF. In DNA form, the CDR3 reads TGTGCCAGCAGTTACCTTCAGCTCCAAGAGACCCAGTACTTC.

The chain carries TRBV24-1 and TRBJ2-1, with TRBD2 as a possible D gene (6 bases). V gave up 3 bases and J gave up 6 bases, with 20 bases separating them. CDR1 is KGHDR and CDR2 is SFDVKD in the germline V gene. The CDR3 runs to 17 residues. The CDR3 here is CATSDPFAGSTGNEQFF. The DNA of the CDR3 is TGTGCCACCAGTGATCCCTTTGCGGGGAGTACTGGCAATGAGCAGTTCTTC.

This chain uses TRBV2 with TRBJ2-1; D unresolved. This CDR3 has 15 residues. Trimming removed 1 base at V and 0 bases at J, with 7 bases between. CDR1 and CDR2 from the germline V gene are SNHLY and FYNNEI. The CDR3: CASSEVASSYNEQFF. The DNA of the CDR3 is TGTGCCAGCAGTGAAGTAGCCTCCTCCTACAATGAGCAGTTCTTC.

Written as DNA, the CDR3 is TGTGCCAGCAGTGCCAGGGGGCGAGACACTGAAGCTTTCTTT. Its protein is CASSARGRDTEAFF. The chain has TRBV6-4 and TRBJ1-1, with 8 positions matching TRBD1. There are 14 residues in the CDR3. V trimming: 4 bases; J trimming: 3 bases; junction bases outside the gene matches: 4. Germline values: CDR1 MRHNA, CDR2 SNTAGT.